This entry features one T cell receptor (beta chain) sequence. This clonotype has a handful of counts. The target of this receptor is not known. Base-call qualities are not available, and no considerably larger clone is one nucleotide away. All donors were healthy Caucasians. The twin cohort comprised three pairs of female monozygotic twins, all aged roughly 18 to 30 years. Positive isolation kits from Invitrogen were used to isolate the CD4+ and CD8+ T cell populations. This entry belongs to a study of identical twins (dated by TCRdb to 2016 to 2017). For the study in its entirety: To test whether fetal clonotypes persist, this study deep-sequenced TCR alpha and beta repertoires from monozygotic twins, from unrelated adults of various ages, and from cord blood. To rule out contamination, the twin experiments were replicated at different times with different library preparation protocols.

Receptor libraries were prepared by 5' RACE. The sequencer listed for this sample is Illumina HiSeq 2000. Template switching introduced a universal primer binding site; the final cDNA contained a unique molecular identifier, enabling accurate counting of TCR cDNA molecules. First-strand cDNA for TCR alpha and beta chains was synthesized from specific primers in the conserved constant-segment region. To control for contamination, each cDNA library was double barcoded with a SMART-Mk sample barcode plus Illumina barcodes. TruSeq adapter sequences and Illumina sample barcodes were added in two successive PCR steps. Sequencing of the TCR alpha and beta cDNA libraries was done on the Illumina HiSeq platform using custom primers. Regarding the original processing steps: Raw reads were processed with MiGEC to extract unique molecular identifiers, and MiXCR was used to determine CDR3 positions. Recombination models were inferred per individual with the repgenHMM and IGoR tools using an EM algorithm. The analysis of shared clonotypes was done with the tcR package in R, with sharing normalized by the product of cloneset sizes. To study raw recombination without the effects of thymic and clonal selection, out-of-frame nonproductive sequences were analyzed. TCRdb's own reprocessing of the public reads used fastp at Q25 and MiXCR and kept productive beta chains. Records with the same CDR3 protein are collapsed into one entry carrying the most frequent genes and DNA. None of the V and J calls come from the authors' own analysis; TCRdb made them. The sample profile shows about 220,000 distinct CDR3 sequences; about 6.7% of them were found once. Approximately 14% of the sample is in the top ten clones.

The paper's findings and limits, for the study overall: Zero-insertion analyses could be partly confounded by invariant T cells such as MAIT and iNKT, though diverse VJ usage argued against such confounding for most clonotypes. In monozygotic twins, recombination models systematically underestimated out-of-frame TCR alpha sharing, but the models matched the sharing seen between unrelated individuals. The excess sharing between twins in beta out-of-frame sequences was weaker because fewer shared sequences reduced the signal-to-noise ratio. Out-of-frame TCR alpha sequences shared between twins showed an excess of low generation-probability sequences compared with coincidental sharing between unrelated individuals. Because the same donors could not be followed over many years, the conclusions relied on cross-sectional statistical analysis. Abundant cord blood beta clonotypes had fewer insertions, young adult naive repertoires showed a similar but weaker trend, and memory repertoires showed no such trend.

V and J lose 6 bases and 4 bases, and a span of 17 bases separates them. The CDR3 starts with the cysteine, ends with the phenylalanine, and has 14 residues. Solely the CDR3 DNA is kept, with 42 bases framed from the first base. CDR1 and CDR2 are drawn from the germline V gene: SQVTM, ANQGSEA. The same sample was also used in a study of T cells expressing NK-cell markers. The second publication reports: Three sorted T-cell subsets (CD3+CD56+NKG2C+, CD3+CD56+NKG2C- and CD3+CD56-NKG2C+) from about 8 donors had their TCR beta-chain repertoires profiled. Among the eight sequenced donors, only one was HCMV-seronegative, while the other seven were HCMV-seropositive. In several experiments an anti-gammadeltaTCR antibody was added to restrict sorting to alphabetaTCR-expressing T cells. In a handful of donors, the dominant CD3+CD56+NKG2C+ clonotypes were found to rank among the top 10 CD8+ clonotypes and to make up about 1.0-7.5% of CD8+ T cells. Those dominant clonotypes were again the most abundant among CD3+CD56-NKG2C+ cells in a few donors, at about 25-65%. Whether the expanded NKG2C-expressing T cell clones were specific for HCMV antigens remained unclear. The eight sequenced donors were randomly selected healthy volunteers, three men and five women. HCMV serostatus was determined by detecting HCMV-specific IgG in serum with a commercial ELISA kit. Reads were demultiplexed and grouped by UMI with MIGEC, and clonotypes were assembled and quantified with MiTCR. To exclude erroneous sequences, only TCR cDNA sequences supported by at least two reads were retained. Downstream repertoire analysis used the tcR package, and clonotypes were matched across fractions by CDR3 nucleotide sequence plus V segment. VDJmatch was used to annotate antigen specificity against VDJdb, with one amino acid substitution allowed in CDR3.

This clonotype was sampled from a woman younger than 35 in good health. The chain employs TRBV29-1 and TRBJ2-3; TRBD2 could be the D gene, as 6 bases match. The sequencing input was CD8+ T cells sorted from blood. At the DNA level, the sequence is TGCAGCGTGGACTCCGGGACTCGGTCAGATACGCAGTATTTT. Its protein product is CSVDSGTRSDTQYF.